The 30 T cell receptor beta chains given below trace back to one sample, sequenced in a study of neoadjuvant nivolumab and ipilimumab in lung cancer. The repertoire was sequenced with immunoSEQ multiplex PCR; TCRdb's copy has only in-frame clones and lacks some. The sample comprises about 38,000 clones, roughly nine tenths of which are singletons, and about 3.3% rests with the top ten. Sequences were derived from peripheral blood, sampled before neoadjuvant nivolumab, alone or with ipilimumab. The receptors shown here come from an adult with non-small cell lung cancer.

This rearrangement joins TRBV4-3 to TRBJ2-7; D remains unclear. Germline V gives CDR1 LGHNA, CDR2 YSLEER. The V end lost 1 base, the J end lost 5 bases, and 6 bases lay between the germline ends. The CDR3 is 12 amino acids. The CDR3 DNA reads as TGCGCCAGCAGCCAAGGAGAGGACGAGCAGTACTTC. Protein sequence: CASSQGEDEQYF.

The genes are TRBV18 and TRBJ1-1, with no clear D. CDR3 length equals 12 residues. The V end lost 2 bases, the J end lost 4 bases, and 5 bases lay between the germline ends. Germline loops: CDR1 KGHSH, CDR2 LQKENI. The CDR3 sequence is CASSPTGTEAFF. The CDR3 DNA is TGTGCCAGCTCACCAACGGGCACTGAAGCTTTCTTT.

The genes are TRBV30 and TRBJ1-4; D is unclear. Trimming removed 4 bases from V and 6 bases from J, with 12 bases in between. The CDR3 consists of 13 residues. Germline V CDR1 and CDR2: GTSNPN, SVGIG (reference sequence). The CDR3 here is CAWNRIYDEKLFF. CDR3 DNA sequence: TGTGCCTGGAATCGGATATACGATGAAAAACTGTTTTTT.

V is TRBV27 and J is TRBJ2-4; 14 bases match TRBD2. There are 17 residues in the CDR3. Germline V gives CDR1 MNHEY, CDR2 SMNVEV (reference sequence). Trimming at V came to 5 bases and at J to 1 base, leaving 4 bases not matched to a gene. The CDR3 region is CASSPGLAGDAKNIQYF. CDR3 nucleotides: TGTGCCAGCAGTCCGGGACTAGCGGGGGACGCCAAAAACATTCAGTACTTC.

This chain links TRBV7-8 with TRBJ2-7; TRBD2 agrees at 7 bases. The V and J ends lost 6 bases and 3 bases, in that order; junction bases with no gene match: 5. CDR1 is SGHVS, CDR2 FQNEAQ, per germline. The CDR3 runs 13 residues. The CDR3: CASSAGAFYEQYF. Written as DNA, the CDR3 is TGTGCCAGCAGTGCGGGAGCGTTCTACGAGCAGTACTTC.

As to this clone: The same CDR3 is also encoded by other DNA sequences in this sample. The rearrangement links TRBV6-1 to TRBJ2-7; no clear D. From germline, CDR1 is MNHNS and CDR2 SASEGT. CDR3 length: 17 amino acids. V was pared by 0 bases and J by 2 bases, with 17 bases between. CDR3: CASSEALRDFPTYEQYF. Written as DNA, the CDR3 is TGTGCCAGCAGTGAAGCGCTTCGAGACTTCCCAACCTACGAGCAGTACTTC.

V usage is TRBV30 and J usage is TRBJ2-7; no definite D call. The CDR3 spans 12 residues. In germline, CDR1 is GTSNPN, CDR2 SVGIG (reference sequence). V dropped 2 bases and J dropped 4 bases, with 9 bases sitting between them. CDR3 loop: CAWSKEGYEQYF. The CDR3 nucleotides are TGTGCCTGGAGTAAAGAAGGGTACGAGCAGTACTTC.

The V gene is TRBV19, the J gene TRBJ1-5; tentatively, D is TRBD1 (6 bases). The CDR3 is made up of 17 amino acids. The V end lost 0 bases, the J end lost 1 base, and 13 bases lay between the germline ends. CDR1 and CDR2 from the germline V gene are LNHDA and SQIVND (reference sequence). This chain's CDR3 is CASSIDLRGASNQPQHF. CDR3 bases: TGTGCCAGTAGTATAGATCTTCGGGGGGCCAGCAATCAGCCCCAGCATTTT.

This sequence joins TRBV7-2 and TRBJ2-7; 7 nucleotides agree with TRBD1. The CDR3 runs to 15 residues. The V gene end was trimmed by 4 bases and the J gene end by 2 bases; junction bases not matched to a gene: 8. In germline, CDR1 is SGHTA, CDR2 FQGNSA. The DNA for the CDR3 is TGTGCCAGCAGCTCAAGTTTACAGGGGACCTACGAGCAGTACTTC. It codes for CASSSSLQGTYEQYF.

The chain is built from TRBV18 and TRBJ1-5; weak D call: TRBD1 (5 bases). The V gene's germline CDR1 is KGHSH and CDR2 LQKENI. The germline V and J ends were trimmed by 3 bases and 4 bases, with 19 bases remaining between them. There are 17 residues in the CDR3. The CDR3 sequence: CASSPLPRGMGNQPQHF. CDR3 DNA: TGTGCCAGCTCACCCCTTCCCCGGGGGATGGGGAATCAGCCCCAGCATTTT.

The chain employs TRBV19 and TRBJ2-5, with D maybe TRBD2 (6 bases). The CDR3 loop spans 14 amino acids. CDR1 is LNHDA and CDR2 is SQIVND in the germline V gene (reference sequence). Trimming shortened V by 2 bases and J by 4 bases, and 11 bases separated the two germline ends. CDR3 residues: CASSIRAGLETQYF. The CDR3 DNA reads as TGTGCCAGTAGTATACGTGCGGGACTAGAGACCCAGTACTTC.

This rearrangement joins TRBV28 to TRBJ2-7, with 9 bases identical to TRBD1. V shed 5 bases, J shed 7 bases, and the junction held 9 bases outside the gene matches. The germline V gene encodes CDR1 MDHEN and CDR2 SYDVKM. The CDR3 has 14 residues. In DNA, the CDR3 is TGTGCCAGCAGTCCGGGACAGGGCGTAGAAGAGCAGTACTTC. Translated, it gives CASSPGQGVEEQYF.

The chain employs TRBV6-5 and TRBJ1-2; D call uncertain. Germline assignment: CDR1 MNHEY and CDR2 SVGAGI. Trimming shortened V by 6 bases and J by 0 bases, and 11 bases separated the two germline ends. The CDR3 runs 14 residues. CDR3 amino acids: CASSSTMANYGYTF. In DNA, the CDR3 is TGTGCCAGCAGCTCCACCATGGCTAACTATGGCTACACCTTC.

A single count supports this clone. J is TRBJ2-5 and V is TRBV5-4, with D possibly being TRBD1 (6 bases). The V gene lost 4 bases and the J gene lost 5 bases, with 21 bases spanning the gap. CDR1 and CDR2 (germline): SGHNT, YYREEE (reference sequence). The CDR3 extends over 16 amino acids. The CDR3 here is CASSTDSYKLTETQYF. For the CDR3, the DNA is TGTGCCAGCAGCACGGACAGTTACAAACTAACGGAGACCCAGTACTTC.

The chain couples TRBV7-2 to TRBJ2-1; no clear D. V lost 5 bases, J lost 0 bases, and 11 bases lay in between. This CDR3 is built from 15 residues. Germline assignment: CDR1 SGHTA and CDR2 FQGNSA. The CDR3 nucleotides read TGTGCCAGCAGCACTATGCCAAGCTCCTACAATGAGCAGTTCTTC. It encodes CASSTMPSSYNEQFF.

The rearrangement links TRBV7-6 to TRBJ2-3; D is undetermined. The ends were cut back, 5 bases at V and 0 bases at J, with 9 bases in the middle. The CDR3 is made up of 14 amino acids. Per germline, CDR1 SGHVS and CDR2 FNYEAQ. CDR3 sequence: CASSRTVSTDTQYF. CDR3 in DNA: TGTGCCAGCAGCCGGACGGTTAGCACAGATACGCAGTATTTT.

The genes are TRBV7-3 and TRBJ2-3; 7 nucleotides agree with TRBD2. J lost 2 bases, V lost 0 bases, and 5 bases had no gene match. This CDR3 is built from 16 residues. Germline-derived CDR1 and CDR2 are SGHTA and FQGTGA. CDR3 in amino acids: CASSLTSSGNTDTQYF. Here the CDR3 DNA reads TGTGCCAGCAGCTTAACGTCTAGCGGAAACACAGATACGCAGTATTTT.

J is TRBJ2-1 and V is TRBV13; 8 nucleotides line up with TRBD2. CDR1 is PRHDT and CDR2 is FYEKMQ in the germline V gene (reference sequence). The trim removed 4 bases at V and 6 bases at J, leaving 5 bases unmatched. The CDR3 is 14 amino acids. The CDR3 sequence: CASSSGLAGNEQFF. In DNA, the CDR3 is TGTGCCAGCAGCTCCGGACTAGCTGGCAATGAGCAGTTCTTC.

The chain couples TRBV6-4 to TRBJ2-1; the match to TRBD2 covers 7 bases. This CDR3 is 14 amino acids long. V was clipped by 7 bases and J by 5 bases; unmatched bases: 8. The germline gives CDR1 MRHNA, CDR2 SNTAGT. The CDR3 DNA follows: TGTGCCAGCAAAACTAGCGCCGCCAACAATGAGCAGTTCTTC. Protein sequence: CASKTSAANNEQFF.

This rearrangement joins TRBV10-3 to TRBJ1-1, with 8 bases fitting TRBD1. Germline V gene lookup returns CDR1 ENHRY and CDR2 SYGVKD. The CDR3 runs to 14 residues. V gave up 7 bases and J gave up 1 base; unmatched junction bases: 5. Written as DNA, the CDR3 is TGTGCCATCAATGAACAGGGGGGGAACACTGAAGCTTTCTTT. It specifies CAINEQGGNTEAFF.

The chain couples TRBV4-3 to TRBJ2-7, with a possible D match to TRBD1 (5 bases). CDR3 length equals 16 residues. The V gene lost 0 bases and the J gene lost 0 bases, with 12 bases spanning the gap. CDR1 is LGHNA, CDR2 YSLEER, per germline. DNA of the CDR3: TGCGCCAGCAGCCAAGATAGGACATTCCCCTCCTACGAGCAGTACTTC. As protein: CASSQDRTFPSYEQYF.

The V call is TRBV13, the J call TRBJ1-4; 8 nucleotides match TRBD1. This CDR3 region has 14 residues. CDR1 is PRHDT, CDR2 FYEKMQ, per germline (reference sequence). Trimming took 5 bases from V and 6 from J; bases not matched to a gene: 5. In DNA form, the CDR3 reads TGTGCCAGCAGCCCGGACAGGGATGATGAAAAACTGTTTTTT. Encoded protein: CASSPDRDDEKLFF.

The chain joins TRBV5-1 to TRBJ2-1; 16 nucleotides agree with TRBD2. The CDR3 totals 17 residues. Germline CDR1 SGHRS, CDR2 YFSETQ. J lost 8 bases, V lost 4 bases, and 9 bases had no gene match. The CDR3 sequence is CASSLGTSGRAGDEQFF. The CDR3 nucleotides are TGCGCCAGCAGCCTAGGGACTAGCGGGAGGGCCGGAGATGAGCAGTTCTTC. Full variable domain (rest looked up from reference TRBV5-1 and TRBJ2-1): KAGVTQTPRYLIKTRGQQVTLSCSPISGHRSVSWYQQTPGQGLQFLFEYFSETQRNKGNFPGRFSGRQFSNSRSEMNVSTLELGDSALYLCASSLGTSGRAGDEQFFGPGTRLTVL.

The chain has TRBV7-9 and TRBJ2-5; TRBD1 or TRBD2 may be the D gene (5 bases each). V was trimmed by 5 bases and J by 3 bases, leaving 16 bases between them. Germline V gene data show CDR1 as SEHNR and CDR2 as FQNEAQ (reference sequence). The CDR3 is 15 residues long. The CDR3 DNA reads TGTGCCAGCAGCCAGGGACGGGCAAAAGAAGAGACCCAGTACTTC. It codes for CASSQGRAKEETQYF.

In DNA form, the CDR3 reads TGTGCCATCAGTGATAGAGACATTCTTGACGAGCAGTACTTC. It specifies CAISDRDILDEQYF. The V call is TRBV10-3, the J call TRBJ2-7; no reliable D call. Between the trimmed V and J ends, which lost 3 bases and 5 bases, there was a span of 14 bases. Germline assignment: CDR1 ENHRY and CDR2 SYGVKD. This CDR3 is 14 amino acids long.

This clone was detected a few times. The CDR3, as DNA: TGTGCCAGCAGCCCGAGCACAGATACGCAGTATTTT. This sequence encodes CASSPSTDTQYF. This sequence joins TRBV7-2 and TRBJ2-3; D is unclear. V gave up 5 bases and J gave up 0 bases, with 3 bases separating them. The CDR3 is made up of 12 amino acids. Germline CDR1 is SGHTA and CDR2 is FQGNSA.

The rearrangement joins TRBV15 to TRBJ2-7; either TRBD1 or TRBD2 may supply D (5 bases each). The CDR3 spans 14 residues. V lost 0 bases, J lost 3 bases, and 9 bases lay in between. Germline V gene lookup returns CDR1 LNHNV and CDR2 YYDKDF (reference sequence). CDR3 nucleotides: TGTGCCACCAGCAGAGATGGGGGAATCTACGAGCAGTACTTC. This sequence encodes CATSRDGGIYEQYF. Supplemented by reference TRBV15 and TRBJ2-7, the full variable domain reads DAMVIQNPRYQVTQFGKPVTLSCSQTLNHNVMYWYQQKSSQAPKLLFHYYDKDFNNEADTPDNFQSRRPNTSFCFLDIRSPGLGDTAMYLCATSRDGGIYEQYFGPGTRLTVT.

The chain uses TRBV25-1 and TRBJ1-1, with no clear D. This CDR3 is built from 11 residues. The V gene's germline CDR1 is MGHDK and CDR2 SYGVNS. V lost 6 bases, J lost 11 bases, and 13 bases lay in between. The CDR3 nucleotides are TGTGCCAGCAGAGGAGCCGTGGGGGCTTTCTTT. This encodes CASRGAVGAFF.

The chain uses TRBV14 and TRBJ2-1, with 8 bases fitting TRBD2. With V trimmed by 1 base and J by 2 bases, 7 bases remained unmatched. Per germline, CDR1 SGHDN and CDR2 FVKESK. CDR3 length equals 17 residues. The CDR3 loop reads CASSQGGLAGPYNEQFF. As DNA, the CDR3 is TGTGCCAGCAGCCAAGGCGGGCTAGCGGGCCCCTACAATGAGCAGTTCTTC.

The rearrangement joins TRBV7-6 to TRBJ2-7; TRBD2 matches 9 bases. The length of the CDR3 is 16 residues. CDR1 is SGHVS and CDR2 is FNYEAQ in the germline V gene. The V gene end was trimmed by 5 bases and the J gene end by 1 base; junction bases not matched to a gene: 9. The CDR3 DNA follows: TGTGCCAGCAGCCCCCTAGCGGGGACCATATCCTACGAGCAGTACTTC. This translates into CASSPLAGTISYEQYF.